Sequencing of this T cell receptor (beta chain) was carried out in a study of Ad26.COV2.S vaccination and SARS-CoV-2 variants. The method was immunoSEQ multiplex PCR; TCRdb's version includes in-frame clones alone and lacks a portion of them. The sample comprises fewer than 400,000 clones, around 81% of which are singletons, and approximately 2.2% rests with the top ten. The CDR3 runs to 13 residues. The V and J ends lost 0 bases and 9 bases respectively, with 11 bases between them. The germline gives CDR1 SGHNT, CDR2 YENEEA. The sample's treatment: around 19 received Ad26.COV2.S at low or high dose, single or two shots; 5 received placebo; per-sample allocation not given. Sampling was performed 63 days after the first vaccine or placebo injection. Expression of Wuhan-strain SARS-CoV-2 spike came from the Ad26 vector that formed the vaccine.

The sample here was peripheral blood, taken in a trial of Ad26.COV2.S vaccine versus placebo. The rearrangement joins TRBV11-3 to TRBJ1-1; D remains ambiguous. The sequence derives from a person aged 18-65 years who received the Ad26.COV2.S COVID-19 vaccine or a placebo. The CDR3 loop reads CASSLEVGSQAFF. The CDR3 nucleotides are TGTGCCAGCAGCTTAGAGGTAGGGTCACAAGCTTTCTTT.